This T cell receptor (beta chain) emerged from a study of T cells in Graves' hyperthyroidism and ophthalmopathy. RNA transcripts served as the template for amplifying TCR beta CDR3 regions. The TCR CDR3 first-round RT-PCR relied on the HTBI primer set. From the multiplex PCR reads, TCRdb called clonotypes with MiXCR, one entry per CDR3 protein. The table shows 530,000 or so distinct CDR3 sequences, with roughly 50% occurring only once. Trimming shortened V by 7 bases and J by 5 bases, and 19 bases separated the two germline ends. CDR1 is SEHNR, CDR2 FQNEAQ, per germline (reference sequence). The CDR3 totals 15 residues.

The gene calls are TRBV7-9 and TRBJ2-3, with D hard to call. The TCR sequence derives from a woman younger than 35 with Graves' hyperthyroidism. The sequenced sample consisted of peripheral blood or thyroid tissue (not recorded which). The CDR3 nucleotides read TGTGCCAGCACCCCCACCGACACGAGGCAAGATACGCAGTATTTT. Protein sequence: CASTPTDTRQDTQYF.